Listed below are T cell receptor beta chains from one sample, sequenced in a study of blood T cell repertoires in COVID-19. Profiling relied on immunoSEQ multiplex PCR, and the TCRdb table lists in-frame clones only, not all of them. The repertoire holds tens of thousands of clones, with roughly 80% as singletons. Sequencing was carried out using peripheral blood. The receptors come from a man aged 45 to 65 with COVID-19, enrolled during active disease. CDR3s include the opening cysteine and the closing phenylalanine or tryptophan. D genes are given only for firm matches. Clone size is not always given. Where it is, it says once, few, many or a class for expanded clones.

CDR3 DNA,CDR3 protein,D gene,V gene,clone size,J gene
TGTGCCAGCAGTCGAACAGGGGGCGGTGCTGGCTACACCTTC,CASSRTGGGAGYTF,TRBD1,TRBV6-5,few,TRBJ1-2
TGTGCCAGTAGTGTCCGACTAGGCAAAGAGACCCAGTACTTC,CASSVRLGKETQYF,NA,TRBV19,NA,TRBJ2-5
TGCGCCAGCAGCCAGACTGGAGTCTCTGGGGCCAACGTCCTGACTTTC,CASSQTGVSGANVLTF,NA,TRBV4-3,NA,TRBJ2-6
TGTGCCAGCAGTGATGCGGGAGGTGGGGTCACCGGGGAGCTGTTTTTT,CASSDAGGGVTGELFF,TRBD2,TRBV6-1,NA,TRBJ2-2
TGTGCCAGCAGGGGGACAGGGACCAATGAAAAACTGTTTTTT,CASRGTGTNEKLFF,TRBD1,TRBV6-6,NA,TRBJ1-4
TGTGCCAGCGCCGGGGGATCCAAAAACATTCAGTACTTC,CASAGGSKNIQYF,NA,TRBV6-5,NA,TRBJ2-4
TGTGCCAGTAGCGGGAACACAGATACGCAGTATTTT,CASSGNTDTQYF,NA,TRBV19,NA,TRBJ2-3
TGCGCCAGCAGGAAGACAGGGCCCTTTCTAAAGTACCAAGAGACCCAGTACTTC,CASRKTGPFLKYQETQYF,TRBD1,TRBV5-1,NA,TRBJ2-5
TGTGCCAGCAGCGTACCAGGGTCCTATGGCTACACCTTC,CASSVPGSYGYTF,NA,TRBV5-4,few,TRBJ1-2
TGTGCCAGCAGCTTAGGGGTCTCTGGAAACACCATATATTTT,CASSLGVSGNTIYF,NA,TRBV5-8,few,TRBJ1-3
TGTGCCAGCAGCTTAGGGCCAGCCAGACCAGGGGAGACCCAGTACTTC,CASSLGPARPGETQYF,NA,TRBV7-3,NA,TRBJ2-5
TGTGCCAGCAGCCAGATGCATGGCAGGGGTGAGCAGTTCTTC,CASSQMHGRGEQFF,NA,TRBV14,once,TRBJ2-1
TGTGCCAGCAGTGAGGTCCCTAGCGGGGGATACGAGCAGTACTTC,CASSEVPSGGYEQYF,TRBD2,TRBV2,NA,TRBJ2-7
TGTGCCAGCAGTTTCGACGGGAATCAGCCCCAGCATTTT,CASSFDGNQPQHF,NA,TRBV6-2/TRBV6-3,NA,TRBJ1-5
TGTGCCACCAGATCCGGGACTAGCGGGAGGACTGAGCAGTTCTTC,CATRSGTSGRTEQFF,TRBD2,TRBV24-1,NA,TRBJ2-1
TGTGCCAGCTCATTTTCGACTAGCGGGAGCCACGAGCAGTACTTC,CASSFSTSGSHEQYF,TRBD2,TRBV18,NA,TRBJ2-7
TGTGCCAGCAGTGAAATACGGGCAGCGGGCGAGCAGTACTTC,CASSEIRAAGEQYF,NA,TRBV2,NA,TRBJ2-7
TGTGCCACCAGTGATCGGACAGACCAGCCCCAGCATTTT,CATSDRTDQPQHF,NA,TRBV24-1,once,TRBJ1-5
TGTGCCAGCAGCTTAATAGGACAGCTCACAGATACGCAGTATTTT,CASSLIGQLTDTQYF,NA,TRBV11-1,NA,TRBJ2-3
TGTGCCAGCAGTCGGACAGGGGATGGGGACGAGCAGTACTTC,CASSRTGDGDEQYF,TRBD1,TRBV28,NA,TRBJ2-7
TGTGCGCGGGAGGTAGGGACGGACACAGATACGCAGTATTTT,CAREVGTDTDTQYF,TRBD2,TRBV15,NA,TRBJ2-3
TGTGCCAGCAGCTTTTTACCCGGTAGCGGGGGTGAGCAGTTCTTC,CASSFLPGSGGEQFF,TRBD2,TRBV7-2,NA,TRBJ2-1
TGTGCCAGCAGTTTCGGACTAGCGGGAGGGGAGGGGGATGAGCAGTTCTTC,CASSFGLAGGEGDEQFF,TRBD2,TRBV27,NA,TRBJ2-1
TGTGCCAGCAGCTTAGTAGTAATCGGGGAGCTGTTTTTT,CASSLVVIGELFF,NA,TRBV7-2,few,TRBJ2-2
TGTGCCAGCAGCTTAGATCACGCGACAGCTTACGAGCAGTACTTC,CASSLDHATAYEQYF,NA,TRBV11-2,NA,TRBJ2-7
TGTGCCATTGCACCGGGACAGGGAAACACCATATATTTT,CAIAPGQGNTIYF,TRBD1,TRBV28,NA,TRBJ1-3
TGCGCCAGCAGGTTCGGTTCAAATAACTATGGCTACACCTTC,CASRFGSNNYGYTF,NA,TRBV5-1,NA,TRBJ1-2
TGTGCCAGCAGCCCCCTGGAGAGGGACATTCAGTTCTTC,CASSPLERDIQFF,NA,TRBV9,NA,TRBJ2-1
TGTGCCAGCAGCGCTAACCGGGACAGTGGGTATGGCTACACCTTC,CASSANRDSGYGYTF,TRBD1,TRBV7-6,NA,TRBJ1-2
TGCGCCAGCAGCTTGGGGACAGCAAATGAAAAACTGTTTTTT,CASSLGTANEKLFF,NA,TRBV5-1,NA,TRBJ1-4
TGTGCCAGTAGTAACGGCCCTCGGCGGGAGCAGTACTTC,CASSNGPRREQYF,NA,TRBV19,NA,TRBJ2-7
TGTGCCAGCAGTTTCGGGGGGACAGGGGGCCTAGGGGAGACCCAGTACTTC,CASSFGGTGGLGETQYF,TRBD1,TRBV28,NA,TRBJ2-5
TGTGCCAGCAGCCAATTGGACAGTCTCGGTGAAAAACTGTTTTTT,CASSQLDSLGEKLFF,NA,TRBV3-1/TRBV3-2,NA,TRBJ1-4
TGTGCCAGCAGTTACTCCCGGACTTCTAGCAATCAGCCCCAGCATTTT,CASSYSRTSSNQPQHF,NA,TRBV6-2/TRBV6-3,NA,TRBJ1-5
TGTGCCAGCAGTCTGGACAGGGGGAGGCCAGATACGCAGTATTTT,CASSLDRGRPDTQYF,TRBD1,TRBV27,NA,TRBJ2-3
TGCGCCAGCAGCTTGGCCTGGGACAGCACTAATGAAAAACTGTTTTTT,CASSLAWDSTNEKLFF,TRBD1,TRBV5-1,NA,TRBJ1-4
TGCGCCAGCAGCAAGGACCCGGGCACCGGGGCCCTCCACTTT,CASSKDPGTGALHF,NA,TRBV5-1,NA,TRBJ1-6
TGTGCCAGCAGCCAAGATCCCGGACTAGGGGAAAAACTGTTTTTT,CASSQDPGLGEKLFF,NA,TRBV3-1/TRBV3-2,NA,TRBJ1-4
TGTGCCAGCAGCTTAGCAATAGCCACTGAAGCTTTCTTT,CASSLAIATEAFF,NA,TRBV7-2,NA,TRBJ1-1
TGTGCCAGCAGCGGGGAGGGAAAACTGTTTTTT,CASSGEGKLFF,NA,TRBV3-1/TRBV3-2,NA,TRBJ1-4
TGTGCCAGCAGAGGACAGGGGGCCACTAATGAAAAACTGTTTTTT,CASRGQGATNEKLFF,TRBD1,TRBV6-5,once,TRBJ1-4
TGTGCCAGCAGCCAAGATCGGGTTTACACTGAAGCTTTCTTT,CASSQDRVYTEAFF,NA,TRBV14,few,TRBJ1-1
TGTGCCACCCAGACAGGGGGGCGTACAGATACGCAGTATTTT,CATQTGGRTDTQYF,TRBD1,TRBV15,NA,TRBJ2-3
TGTGCCACCAGCACGGCGGGGGGAAACACCATATATTTT,CATSTAGGNTIYF,NA,TRBV24-1,NA,TRBJ1-3
TGTGCCAGCAGCCCGGATTTCGGGACCGGGGAGCTGTTTTTT,CASSPDFGTGELFF,NA,TRBV16,few,TRBJ2-2
TGTGCCACCAGTGAAAAGGGGACGAACACCGGGGAGCTGTTTTTT,CATSEKGTNTGELFF,NA,TRBV24-1,NA,TRBJ2-2
TGCGCCAGCACAGGAGGGACAGGGAACACTGAAGCTTTCTTT,CASTGGTGNTEAFF,TRBD1,TRBV10-2,NA,TRBJ1-1
TGTGCCAGCAGCTTCAGGGGAAGGGACACTGAAGCTTTCTTT,CASSFRGRDTEAFF,NA,TRBV7-2,NA,TRBJ1-1